The 10 T cell receptor beta chains presented below share a single source sample, sequenced in a study of blood T cell repertoires in COVID-19. Method: immunoSEQ multiplex PCR; TCRdb's copy keeps in-frame clones and lacks some. Here the sample spans 110,000 to 150,000 clones, 70% to 90% being singletons. Sample: peripheral blood. The receptors derive from a man aged 45 to 65 with acute or convalescent COVID-19.

V and J are TRBV27 and TRBJ2-7; no firm D call. Trimming stripped 2 bases from V and 0 bases from J, with 14 bases between. CDR1 and CDR2 (germline): MNHEY, SMNVEV (reference sequence). This CDR3 has 16 amino acids. CDR3 sequence: CASSLSRQKSSYEQYF. The CDR3 nucleotides are TGTGCCAGCAGTTTAAGCCGACAAAAGAGCTCCTACGAGCAGTACTTC.

This clone was found once. J is TRBJ2-7 and V is TRBV7-9; perhaps TRBD2 as D (6 bases). Germline CDR1 and CDR2: SEHNR and FQNEAQ (reference sequence). The V end was cut by 5 bases, the J end by 4 bases, with 15 bases between. This CDR3 region has 14 residues. CDR3 sequence reads: CASSLSQGLYEQYF. The CDR3 nucleotides read TGTGCCAGCAGCCTCAGTCAGGGACTTTACGAGCAGTACTTC.

V usage is TRBV9 and J usage is TRBJ2-1; D might be TRBD1 (7 bases). CDR1 is SGDLS and CDR2 is YYNGEE in the germline V gene. CDR3 length: 16 amino acids. Deletions cut 4 bases from V and 3 bases from J, with 17 bases between. The CDR3 loop reads CASSPEGQRYYNEQFF. In DNA form, the CDR3 reads TGTGCCAGCAGCCCGGAGGGACAGAGATACTACAATGAGCAGTTCTTC.

The chain employs TRBV9 and TRBJ2-1; 7 positions match TRBD1. Germline CDR1 is SGDLS and CDR2 is YYNGEE. The length of the CDR3 is 15 residues. With 7 bases clipped from V and 10 bases from J, the junction kept 17 bases outside the gene matches. The CDR3 reads CASGQRTSGTDEQFF. The CDR3 DNA follows: TGTGCCAGCGGTCAACGAACTTCAGGGACAGACGAGCAGTTCTTC.

The chain combines TRBV6-5 with TRBJ1-1; D is uncertain. This CDR3 spans 10 amino acids. With 6 bases removed from V and 6 bases from J, the gap between germline ends came to 5 bases. The germline CDR1 and CDR2 sequences are MNHEY and SVGAGI. CDR3 DNA sequence: TGTGCCAGCAGGAGGGCTGAAGCTTTCTTT. Its translation: CASRRAEAFF.

V gene TRBV4-1 combines with J gene TRBJ2-2; 11 nucleotides agree with TRBD2. Germline V gene sequence: CDR1 MGHRA, CDR2 YSYEKL. The CDR3 has 16 amino acids. Trimming at V came to 4 bases and at J to 7 bases, leaving 8 bases not matched to a gene. CDR3 protein: CASSPLAGGRGGELFF. CDR3 nucleotide sequence: TGCGCCAGCAGCCCGCTAGCGGGGGGAAGAGGCGGGGAGCTGTTTTTT.

The CDR3, as DNA: TGTGCCAGTAGTCTCCTCGGGTGGACAGGGAGGACTGAAGCTTTCTTT. Its protein product is CASSLLGWTGRTEAFF. The chain is built from TRBV19 and TRBJ1-1, with 8 bases matching TRBD1. The germline CDR1 and CDR2 sequences are LNHDA and SQIVND (reference sequence). The CDR3 loop spans 16 amino acids. V shed 5 bases, J shed 5 bases, and the junction held 13 bases outside the gene matches.

The genes are TRBV12-5 and TRBJ2-5; tentative D call: TRBD1 (6 bases). Germline assignment: CDR1 LGHNT and CDR2 FRNRAP. The CDR3 has 14 amino acids. The germline V and J ends were trimmed by 2 bases and 2 bases, with 9 bases remaining between them. The CDR3 DNA reads as TGTGCTAGTGGTTTGTACAGGGATCAAGAGACCCAGTACTTC. As protein: CASGLYRDQETQYF.

The table lists this clone with a count of one. This chain connects TRBV6-6 to TRBJ2-7; D possibly corresponds to TRBD2 (6 bases). V lost 7 bases and J lost 4, with 17 bases in between. CDR3 length equals 14 residues. Looked up from germline, CDR1 is MNHNY and CDR2 is SVGAGI (reference sequence). The CDR3 loop is CASKRTGGKYEQYF. CDR3 DNA sequence: TGTGCCAGCAAAAGGACTGGGGGGAAATACGAGCAGTACTTC.

This rearrangement joins TRBV5-4 to TRBJ1-4; 8 bases align to TRBD1. The germline V gene encodes CDR1 SGHNT and CDR2 YYREEE (reference sequence). The V segment lost 4 bases and the J segment 8 bases; nucleotides outside the gene matches: 7. The CDR3 length is 14 residues. CDR3 nucleotide sequence: TGTGCCAGCAGCCCCGGACAGGGTCACGAAAAACTGTTTTTT. Translated, it gives CASSPGQGHEKLFF.